This is a list of T cell receptor beta chains from one sample in a study of post-analysis software for immune sequencing data. In TCRdb, the PCR reads were re-called with MiXCR into one record per CDR3 protein. Of 700,000 to 800,000 distinct CDR3 sequences listed, just under 30% are singletons. Specimen: blood. The origin of the receptors is a girl between 10 and 17 years old with multiple sclerosis. Each CDR3 is given with its conserved first and last residue. A D gene is named only where the DNA matches it firmly. The listing skips clone size in some rows; elsewhere it reads once, few, many or a size class.

length | J | size | D | V | CDR3 | DNA
13 | TRBJ2-7 | NA | NA | TRBV6-1 | CASSNSGSYEQYF | TGTGCCAGCAGCAATAGCGGATCCTACGAGCAGTACTTC
14 | TRBJ1-5 | NA | NA | TRBV2 | CASSELGGVQPQHF | TGTGCCAGCAGTGAACTAGGGGGAGTTCAGCCCCAGCATTTT
14 | TRBJ2-1 | many | TRBD1 | TRBV28 | CASSRQGAGNEQFF | TGTGCCAGCAGCCGACAGGGGGCGGGGAATGAGCAGTTCTTC
16 | TRBJ2-3 | many | TRBD1 | TRBV9 | CASSVGTGGVEGTQYF | TGTGCCAGCAGCGTCGGGACAGGGGGCGTCGAGGGGACGCAGTATTTT
14 | TRBJ1-4 | NA | NA | TRBV25-1 | CASSSNRLNEKLFF | TGTGCCAGCAGTTCGAACAGGCTTAATGAAAAACTGTTTTTT
13 | TRBJ2-3 | NA | NA | TRBV28 | CASSLGPLDTQYF | TGTGCCAGCAGTTTAGGTCCGCTCGATACGCAGTATTTT
15 | TRBJ1-2 | few | TRBD1 | TRBV24-1 | CATSDYDRGDYGYTF | TGTGCCACCAGTGACTATGACAGGGGAGACTATGGCTACACCTTC
15 | TRBJ1-1 | NA | NA | TRBV29-1 | CSAGELRGRSAEAFF | TGCAGCGCTGGAGAACTCAGGGGCCGGTCGGCTGAAGCTTTCTTT
14 | TRBJ2-1 | NA | TRBD2 | TRBV7-9 | CASTERDSYNEQFF | TGTGCCAGCACAGAGCGGGACTCCTACAATGAGCAGTTCTTC
11 | TRBJ2-5 | NA | NA | TRBV20-1 | CSNLLGETQYF | TGCAGTAATTTGCTGGGGGAGACCCAGTACTTC
15 | TRBJ2-1 | NA | TRBD1 | TRBV20-1 | CSARSDRDLYNEQFF | TGCAGTGCTAGATCAGACAGGGATTTGTACAATGAGCAGTTCTTC
16 | TRBJ2-2 | few | NA | TRBV7-2 | CASSPLRVAITGELFF | TGTGCCAGCAGCCCCCTGCGGGTAGCGATCACCGGGGAGCTGTTTTTT
14 | TRBJ2-1 | few | TRBD2 | TRBV11-2 | CASSWAGDLNEQFF | TGTGCCAGCAGCTGGGCGGGGGATCTCAATGAGCAGTTCTTC
17 | TRBJ2-6 | few | TRBD1 | TRBV5-1 | CASSLPGGTSGANVLTF | TGCGCCAGCAGCTTGCCAGGGGGTACCTCTGGGGCCAACGTCCTGACTTTC
15 | TRBJ1-5 | NA | TRBD1 | TRBV24-1 | CATSDGTGYNQPQHF | TGTGCCACCAGTGATGGGACAGGGTATAATCAGCCCCAGCATTTT
12 | TRBJ2-7 | many | NA | TRBV20-1 | CSARVTSYEQYF | TGCAGTGCTAGAGTCACTTCGTACGAGCAGTACTTC
16 | TRBJ1-2 | NA | TRBD1 | TRBV27 | CASSSSTYGTVSGYTF | TGTGCCAGCAGTTCGTCCACCTACGGGACAGTATCCGGCTACACCTTC
12 | TRBJ2-7 | many | NA | TRBV29-1 | CSVEVPGYEQYF | TGCAGCGTTGAAGTTCCGGGATACGAGCAGTACTTC